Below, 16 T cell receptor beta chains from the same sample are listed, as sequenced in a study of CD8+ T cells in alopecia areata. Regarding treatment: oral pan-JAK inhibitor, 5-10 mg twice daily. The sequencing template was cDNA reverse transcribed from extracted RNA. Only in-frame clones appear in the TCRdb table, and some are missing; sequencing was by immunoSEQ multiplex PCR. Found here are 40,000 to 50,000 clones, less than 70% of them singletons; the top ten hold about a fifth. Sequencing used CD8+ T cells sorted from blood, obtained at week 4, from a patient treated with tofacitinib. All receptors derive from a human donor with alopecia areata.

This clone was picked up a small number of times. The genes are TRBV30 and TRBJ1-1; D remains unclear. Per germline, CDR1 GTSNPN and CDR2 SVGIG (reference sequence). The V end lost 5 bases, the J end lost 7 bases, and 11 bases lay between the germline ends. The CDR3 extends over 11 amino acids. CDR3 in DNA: TGTGCCTGGGGGGAGGAAAGTGAAGCTTTCTTT. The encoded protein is CAWGEESEAFF. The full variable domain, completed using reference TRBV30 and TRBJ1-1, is SQTIHQWPATLVQPVGSPLSLECTVEGTSNPNLYWYRQAAGRGLQLLFYSVGIGQISSEVPQNLSASRPQDRQFILSSKKLLLSDSGFYLCAWGEESEAFFGQGTRLTVV.

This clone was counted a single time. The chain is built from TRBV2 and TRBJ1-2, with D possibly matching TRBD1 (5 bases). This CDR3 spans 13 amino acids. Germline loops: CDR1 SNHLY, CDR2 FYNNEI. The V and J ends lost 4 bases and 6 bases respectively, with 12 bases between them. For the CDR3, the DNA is TGTGCCAGCAGTGTCGACCAGGGTCATGGCTACACCTTC. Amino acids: CASSVDQGHGYTF. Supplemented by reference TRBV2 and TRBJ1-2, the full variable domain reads EPEVTQTPSHQVTQMGQEVILRCVPISNHLYFYWYRQILGQKVEFLVSFYNNEISEKSEIFDDQFSVERPDGSNFTLKIRSTKLEDSAMYFCASSVDQGHGYTFGSGTRLTVV.

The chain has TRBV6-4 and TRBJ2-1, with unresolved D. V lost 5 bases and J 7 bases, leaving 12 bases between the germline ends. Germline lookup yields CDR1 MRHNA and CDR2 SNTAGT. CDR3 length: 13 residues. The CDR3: CASSLGGENEQFF. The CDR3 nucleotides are TGTGCCAGCAGTTTAGGTGGAGAAAATGAGCAGTTCTTC.

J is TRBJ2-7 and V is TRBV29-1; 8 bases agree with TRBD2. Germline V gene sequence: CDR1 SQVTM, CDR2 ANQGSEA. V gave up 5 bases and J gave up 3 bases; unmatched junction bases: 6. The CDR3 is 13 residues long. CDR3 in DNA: TGCAGCGTTCAGACTAGCGAAGGCTACGAGCAGTACTTC. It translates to CSVQTSEGYEQYF.

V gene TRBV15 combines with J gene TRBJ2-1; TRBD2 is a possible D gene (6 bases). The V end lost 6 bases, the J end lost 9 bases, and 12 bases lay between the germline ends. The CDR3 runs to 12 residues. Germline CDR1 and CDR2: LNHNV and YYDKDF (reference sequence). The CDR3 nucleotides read TGTGCCACCAGAGCCCCGGGACTTGAGCAGTTCTTC. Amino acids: CATRAPGLEQFF.

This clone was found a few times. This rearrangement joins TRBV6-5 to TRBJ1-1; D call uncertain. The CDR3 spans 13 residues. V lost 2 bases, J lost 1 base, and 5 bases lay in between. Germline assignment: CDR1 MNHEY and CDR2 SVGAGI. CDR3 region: CASSYRTNTEAFF. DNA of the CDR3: TGTGCCAGCAGTTACCGTACGAACACTGAAGCTTTCTTT.

The CDR3 reads CASSVGGHGYTF. CDR3 DNA: TGTGCCAGCAGCGTAGGAGGGCATGGCTACACCTTC. V usage is TRBV9 and J usage is TRBJ1-2, with D unresolved. The CDR3 length is 12 residues. V lost 0 bases and J lost 6, with 6 bases in between. Germline CDR1 reads SGDLS; CDR2 reads YYNGEE.

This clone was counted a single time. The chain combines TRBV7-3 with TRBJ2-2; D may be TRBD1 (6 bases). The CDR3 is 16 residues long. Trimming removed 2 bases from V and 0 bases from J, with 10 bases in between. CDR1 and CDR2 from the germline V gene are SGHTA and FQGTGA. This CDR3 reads CASSLGGRTNTGELFF. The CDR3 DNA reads TGTGCCAGCAGCTTAGGGGGCAGAACGAACACCGGGGAGCTGTTTTTT.

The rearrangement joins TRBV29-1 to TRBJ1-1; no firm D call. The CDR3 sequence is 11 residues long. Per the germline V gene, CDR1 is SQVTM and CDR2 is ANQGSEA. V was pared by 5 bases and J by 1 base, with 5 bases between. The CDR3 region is CSVPSNTEAFF. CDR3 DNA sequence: TGCAGCGTTCCGTCGAACACTGAAGCTTTCTTT.

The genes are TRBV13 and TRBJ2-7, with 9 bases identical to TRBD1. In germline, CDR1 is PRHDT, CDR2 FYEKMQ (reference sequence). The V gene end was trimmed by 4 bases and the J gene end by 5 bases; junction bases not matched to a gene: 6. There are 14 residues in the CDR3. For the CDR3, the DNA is TGTGCCAGCAGCTCCCGGGACAGGGCAGACGAGCAGTACTTC. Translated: CASSSRDRADEQYF.

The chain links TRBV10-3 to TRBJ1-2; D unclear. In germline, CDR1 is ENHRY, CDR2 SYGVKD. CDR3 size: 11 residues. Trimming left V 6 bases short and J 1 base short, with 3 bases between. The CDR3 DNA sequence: TGTGCCATCAGGGATAACTATGGCTACACCTTC. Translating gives CAIRDNYGYTF.

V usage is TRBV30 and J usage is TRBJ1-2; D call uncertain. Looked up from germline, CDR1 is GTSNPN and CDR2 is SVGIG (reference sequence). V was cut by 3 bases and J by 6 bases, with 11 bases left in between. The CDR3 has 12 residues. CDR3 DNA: TGTGCCTGGAGCCCGAAGCGGGATGGCTACACCTTC. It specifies CAWSPKRDGYTF.

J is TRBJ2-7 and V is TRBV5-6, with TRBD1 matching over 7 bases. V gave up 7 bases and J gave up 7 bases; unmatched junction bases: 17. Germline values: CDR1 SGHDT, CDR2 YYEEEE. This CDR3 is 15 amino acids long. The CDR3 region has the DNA TGTGCCAGCGGATCATCCGGGACAGCACACCAAGAGCAGTACTTC. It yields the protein CASGSSGTAHQEQYF. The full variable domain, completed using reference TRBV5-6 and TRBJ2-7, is DAGVTQSPTHLIKTRGQQVTLRCSPKSGHDTVSWYQQALGQGPQFIFQYYEEEERQRGNFPDRFSGHQFPNYSSELNVNALLLGDSALYLCASGSSGTAHQEQYFGPGTRLTVT.

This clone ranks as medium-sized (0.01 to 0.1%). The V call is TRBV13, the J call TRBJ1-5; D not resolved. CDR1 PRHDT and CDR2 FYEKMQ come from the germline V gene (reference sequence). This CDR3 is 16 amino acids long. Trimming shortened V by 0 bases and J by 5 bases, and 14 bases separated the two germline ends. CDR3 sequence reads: CASSLGGGGTYQPQHF. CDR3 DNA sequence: TGTGCCAGCAGCTTAGGCGGTGGAGGAACTTATCAGCCCCAGCATTTT.

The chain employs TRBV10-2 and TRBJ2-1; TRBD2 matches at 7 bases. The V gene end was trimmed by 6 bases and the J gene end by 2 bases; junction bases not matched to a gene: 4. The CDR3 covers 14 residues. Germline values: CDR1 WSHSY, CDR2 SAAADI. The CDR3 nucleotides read TGCGCCAGCAGAACCAGCGGGGCCTACAATGAGCAGTTCTTC. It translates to CASRTSGAYNEQFF.

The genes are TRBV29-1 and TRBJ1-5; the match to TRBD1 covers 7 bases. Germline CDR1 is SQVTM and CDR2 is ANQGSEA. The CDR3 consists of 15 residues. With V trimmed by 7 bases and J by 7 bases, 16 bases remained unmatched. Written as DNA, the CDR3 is TGCAGCGCCCGACTGCATAGACAGGGCCGCCAGCCCCAGCATTTT. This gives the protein CSARLHRQGRQPQHF.